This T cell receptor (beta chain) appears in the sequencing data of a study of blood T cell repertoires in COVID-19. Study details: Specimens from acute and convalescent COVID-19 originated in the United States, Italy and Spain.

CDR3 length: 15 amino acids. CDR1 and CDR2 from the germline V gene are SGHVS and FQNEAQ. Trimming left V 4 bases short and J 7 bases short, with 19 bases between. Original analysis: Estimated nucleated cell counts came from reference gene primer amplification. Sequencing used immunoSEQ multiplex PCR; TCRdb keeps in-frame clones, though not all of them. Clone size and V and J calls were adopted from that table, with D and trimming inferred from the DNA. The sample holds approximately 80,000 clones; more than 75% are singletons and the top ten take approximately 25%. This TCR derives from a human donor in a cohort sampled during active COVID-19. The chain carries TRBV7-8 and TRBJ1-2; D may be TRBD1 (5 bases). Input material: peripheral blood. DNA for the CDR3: TGTGCCAGCAGCTCCCGTATTGTCAGGGAAGGTGGCTACACCTTC. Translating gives CASSSRIVREGGYTF.